These 21 T cell receptor beta chains came from one sample sequenced in a study of CD8 T cells in Susac syndrome. It was with random hexamers that about 0.45 to 1 ug RNA was reverse transcribed. MiXCR, run by TCRdb on the immunoSEQ multiplex PCR reads, gives a single entry per CDR3 protein. The table has some 100,000 distinct CDR3 sequences, 92% seen once; the top ten hold around 0.12%. The sequenced sample consisted of CD8+ T cells from PBMCs. The receptors were sampled from a human donor in good health.

The rearrangement uses TRBV7-2 and TRBJ2-4; TRBD2 matches 12 bases. The germline V gene encodes CDR1 SGHTA and CDR2 FQGNSA. The CDR3 covers 19 residues. V shed 1 base and J 0 bases; nucleotides not matched to a gene: 7. The DNA of the CDR3 is TGTGCCAGCAGCTTAGTTGGACTAGCGGGACGGCTAGCCAAAAACATTCAGTACTTC. Its protein product is CASSLVGLAGRLAKNIQYF.

This rearrangement joins TRBV6-2 or TRBV6-3 to TRBJ2-7, with 9 nucleotides matching TRBD1. The J segment lost 5 bases and the V segment lost 5 bases, leaving 7 bases of the junction unmatched. The germline gives CDR1 MNHEY, CDR2 SVGEGT. This CDR3 is built from 14 residues. CDR3 sequence: CASSGGTGRHEQYF. DNA for the CDR3: TGTGCCAGCAGTGGGGGGACAGGGAGGCACGAGCAGTACTTC.

V gene TRBV5-1 combines with J gene TRBJ2-3; 10 nucleotides align to TRBD1. Germline CDR1 and CDR2: SGHRS and YFSETQ. The CDR3 contains 14 residues. Trimming cost V 4 bases and J 3 bases; bases outside gene matches: 2. CDR3: CASSGQGVTDTQYF. Written as DNA, the CDR3 is TGCGCCAGCAGCGGACAGGGGGTTACAGATACGCAGTATTTT. Complete variable domain (other parts from reference TRBV5-1 and TRBJ2-3): KAGVTQTPRYLIKTRGQQVTLSCSPISGHRSVSWYQQTPGQGLQFLFEYFSETQRNKGNFPGRFSGRQFSNSRSEMNVSTLELGDSALYLCASSGQGVTDTQYFGPGTRLTVL.

The V call is TRBV5-6, the J call TRBJ1-1, with D unresolved. Trimming left V 4 bases short and J 0 bases short, with 7 bases between. This CDR3 has 13 amino acids. Germline V CDR1 and CDR2: SGHDT, YYEEEE. The DNA for the CDR3 is TGTGCCAGCAGCCCCTATTTGAACACTGAAGCTTTCTTT. This sequence encodes CASSPYLNTEAFF.

This clonotype occurred once. The chain couples TRBV6-5 to TRBJ1-5; D is ambiguous. The CDR3 extends over 14 amino acids. CDR1 is MNHEY, CDR2 SVGAGI, per germline. Trimming cost V 0 bases and J 1 base, with 4 bases left between them. The CDR3, as DNA: TGTGCCAGCAGTTACTCCCAGAGCAATCAGCCCCAGCATTTT. Translated, it gives CASSYSQSNQPQHF.

J is TRBJ2-7 and V is TRBV5-8; tentatively, D is TRBD1 or TRBD2 (5 bases each). Germline lookup yields CDR1 SGHTS and CDR2 YDEGEE. Deletions cut 2 bases from V and 7 bases from J, with 16 bases between. The CDR3 is 14 residues long. The CDR3 sequence: CASSFSGVGREQYF. CDR3 sequence (DNA): TGTGCCAGCAGCTTCAGCGGTGTGGGGCGAGAGCAGTACTTC.

The gene calls are TRBV6-5 and TRBJ2-2, with TRBD2 matching over 11 bases. J was trimmed by 7 bases and V by 3 bases; bases with no gene match: 7. Germline V CDR1 and CDR2: MNHEY, SVGAGI. This CDR3 comprises 16 residues. The CDR3 sequence: CASSYTSGSSNGELFF. CDR3 in DNA: TGTGCCAGCAGTTATACTAGCGGGAGTTCGAACGGGGAGCTGTTTTTT.

This CDR3 reads CASSLTSVNTGELFF. The DNA of the CDR3 is TGTGCCAGCAGCTTGACTAGCGTGAACACCGGGGAGCTGTTTTTT. The chain couples TRBV7-9 to TRBJ2-2; TRBD2 aligns across 8 bases. Trimming cost V 3 bases and J 1 base; bases outside gene matches: 1. The CDR3 contains 15 residues. Per germline, CDR1 SEHNR and CDR2 FQNEAQ (reference sequence).

This clonotype showed up just a few times. The rearrangement joins TRBV12-3 or TRBV12-4 to TRBJ1-2; D remains unclear. The CDR3 length is 11 residues. The V gene lost 3 bases and the J gene lost 5 bases, with 4 bases spanning the gap. In DNA form, the CDR3 reads TGTGCCAGCAGTTTGTCGTATGGCTACACCTTC. Protein sequence: CASSLSYGYTF.

The rearrangement uses TRBV6-2 or TRBV6-3 and TRBJ2-1; D is perhaps TRBD1 (6 bases). The CDR3 loop spans 13 amino acids. Germline-derived CDR1 and CDR2 are MNHEY and SVGEGT. The V and J ends lost 5 bases and 9 bases respectively, with 14 bases between them. CDR3 residues: CASSRTGGGEQFF. The CDR3 region has the DNA TGTGCCAGCAGTCGGACTGGGGGCGGTGAGCAGTTCTTC.

A single count supports this clonotype. The CDR3 region has the DNA TGCAGCGTTCTTTTAGGGGGCGCAGGGTATGGCTACACCTTC. Translating it yields CSVLLGGAGYGYTF. V gene TRBV29-1 combines with J gene TRBJ1-2, with 7 bases matching TRBD1. The CDR3 runs 14 residues. The germline V gene has CDR1 SQVTM and CDR2 ANQGSEA. Trimming at V came to 5 bases and at J to 5 bases, leaving 11 bases not matched to a gene. The whole variable domain, remainder taken from reference TRBV29-1 and TRBJ1-2, is SAVISQKPSRDICQRGTSLTIQCQVDSQVTMMFWYRQQPGQSLTLIATANQGSEATYESGFVIDKFPISRPNLTFSTLTVSNMSPEDSSIYLCSVLLGGAGYGYTFGSGTRLTVV.

The J gene is TRBJ1-2, the V gene TRBV20-1, with 9 bases lining up with TRBD1. The junction had 4 bases not matched to a gene; V was cut back by 6 bases and J by 5 bases. Germline CDR1 is DFQATT and CDR2 is SNEGSKA (reference sequence). The CDR3 loop spans 12 amino acids. The CDR3 loop is CSATGQGYGYTF. Here the CDR3 DNA reads TGCAGTGCCACAGGACAGGGGTATGGCTACACCTTC.

The chain uses TRBV12-3 or TRBV12-4 and TRBJ2-7; 12 nucleotides match TRBD1. The CDR3 totals 15 residues. J gave up 5 bases and V 1 base, and 3 bases lay outside the gene matches. CDR3 DNA sequence: TGTGCCAGCAGTTTAGGGGACAGGGGGCACGACGAGCAGTACTTC. This encodes CASSLGDRGHDEQYF.

This chain joins TRBV20-1 and TRBJ2-4, with 13 bases matching TRBD2. This CDR3 spans 18 amino acids. V shed 5 bases and J 6 bases; nucleotides not matched to a gene: 16. Germline V gene data show CDR1 as DFQATT and CDR2 as SNEGSKA (reference sequence). CDR3 in DNA: TGCAGTGCTCCCCGCACTAGCGGGAGGGCCGATCTCCGAAACATTCAGTACTTC. This gives the protein CSAPRTSGRADLRNIQYF.

The gene calls are TRBV5-1 and TRBJ2-1; 7 bases fit TRBD1. This CDR3 is built from 15 residues. The V gene's germline CDR1 is SGHRS and CDR2 YFSETQ. V trimming: 1 base; J trimming: 3 bases; junction bases outside the gene matches: 4. This CDR3 reads CASSLNWDSYNEQFF. The CDR3 nucleotides are TGCGCCAGCAGCTTGAATTGGGACAGCTACAATGAGCAGTTCTTC. Looking up the rest from reference TRBV5-1 and TRBJ2-1 gives the full variable domain: KAGVTQTPRYLIKTRGQQVTLSCSPISGHRSVSWYQQTPGQGLQFLFEYFSETQRNKGNFPGRFSGRQFSNSRSEMNVSTLELGDSALYLCASSLNWDSYNEQFFGPGTRLTVL.

This clonotype was seen a single time. The chain uses TRBV5-1 and TRBJ2-3; D is unresolved. Trimming shortened V by 0 bases and J by 6 bases, and 11 bases separated the two germline ends. The germline CDR1 and CDR2 sequences are SGHRS and YFSETQ. This CDR3 region has 14 residues. The CDR3 sequence is CASSLEKPPDTQYF. Here the CDR3 DNA reads TGCGCCAGCAGCTTGGAGAAGCCCCCCGATACGCAGTATTTT.

This sequence joins TRBV30 and TRBJ2-1; D might be TRBD1 (6 bases). The germline V and J ends were trimmed by 2 bases and 3 bases, with 11 bases remaining between them. The CDR3 spans 14 residues. CDR1 GTSNPN and CDR2 SVGIG come from the germline V gene (reference sequence). CDR3 sequence (DNA): TGTGCCTGGAGTCTGGGGGCCGACTACAATGAGCAGTTCTTC. This sequence encodes CAWSLGADYNEQFF.

This clonotype was counted a single time. The chain recombines TRBV12-3 or TRBV12-4 with TRBJ2-1; D gene uncertain. Trimming took 2 bases from V and 5 from J, leaving 13 bases between them. The CDR3 is made up of 15 amino acids. CDR3 DNA sequence: TGTGCCAGCAGTTTACAGCAGCTCCTTAACAATGAGCAGTTCTTC. Its translation is CASSLQQLLNNEQFF.

In DNA, the CDR3 is TGTGCCAGCAGCTTAGGGACTGGTATGAACACTGAAGCTTTCTTT. Translation gives CASSLGTGMNTEAFF. The chain links TRBV7-2 to TRBJ1-1; D is ambiguous. CDR1 is SGHTA and CDR2 is FQGNSA in the germline V gene. This CDR3 contains 15 residues. Trimming stripped 1 base from V and 0 bases from J, with 9 bases between.

This clonotype has just one count. The rearrangement joins TRBV30 to TRBJ2-7; D gene unclear. The germline gives CDR1 GTSNPN, CDR2 SVGIG (reference sequence). Trimming cost V 0 bases and J 3 bases, with 6 bases left between them. The CDR3 runs to 12 residues. CDR3 DNA sequence: TGTGCCTGGAGTGTAGGAAGCTACGAGCAGTACTTC. Amino acids: CAWSVGSYEQYF.

The CDR3: CASSLDRGRTEAFF. In DNA, the CDR3 is TGCGCCAGCAGCTTGGACAGGGGGCGGACTGAAGCTTTCTTT. The chain has TRBV5-1 and TRBJ1-1; 9 bases agree with TRBD1. Trimming removed 0 bases from V and 5 bases from J; junction bases left unmatched: 2. CDR3 length: 14 amino acids. The germline V gene encodes CDR1 SGHRS and CDR2 YFSETQ.